This T cell receptor beta chain was captured in a study of blood T cell repertoires in COVID-19. The germline V and J ends were trimmed by 3 bases and 0 bases, with 9 bases remaining between them. Germline V gene sequence: CDR1 MNHEY, CDR2 SVGAGI. The CDR3 runs to 14 residues. Assay used: immunoSEQ multiplex PCR; TCRdb lists only in-frame clones, some missing. Altogether about 210,000 clones are present, 87% being singletons, with the ten largest covering more than 7%. As to this clone: Additional DNA sequences in this sample encode the identical CDR3.

The material sequenced was PBMCs or T cells enriched from blood (not recorded which). The gene calls are TRBV6-5 and TRBJ2-7; D may be TRBD1 (6 bases). This TCR derives from a man aged 25-40 years in a cohort exposed to, infected with or recovered from COVID-19 (not recorded which). In DNA form, the CDR3 reads TGTGCCAGCAGTTATCTGGACAGCTCCTACGAGCAGTACTTC. This translates into CASSYLDSSYEQYF.